This T cell receptor (beta chain) comes out of a study of CD8 T cells in ankylosing spondylitis (dated by TCRdb to the late 2010s). As for the study more broadly: The study set out to find disease-linked TCR variants by profiling T cell receptor beta repertoires in ankylosing spondylitis patients and healthy donors. Peripheral blood samples were taken, and synovial fluid was additionally collected from ankylosing spondylitis patients. The whole study cohort included about a hundred healthy donors and 20 to 30 ankylosing spondylitis patients.

Inclusive of the bounding cysteine and phenylalanine, the CDR3 is 16 residues long. Of the read, only the CDR3 DNA is kept; its 48 bases are in frame from base 1. Compared with germline, V lacks 3 bases and J lacks 1 base; bases without a gene match: 5. The germline V gene encodes CDR1 DFQATT and CDR2 SNEGSKA (reference sequence). The reads were generated on an Illumina HiSeq 2500. TCR beta libraries were prepared by quantitative 5'-RACE with molecular barcodes. Per the original workflow: To identify disease-linked TCR variants, a new computational method was used, one built on a probabilistic model of VDJ rearrangement. TCRdb trimmed the raw reads at Q25, called clones with MiXCR and kept productive beta chains. Every entry covers one CDR3 protein and lists the most common genes and DNA from its rows. These V and J calls originate from TCRdb's pipeline instead of the authors' own analysis. The sample table holds fewer than 200,000 distinct CDR3 sequences, of which roughly 18% were seen once. The top ten hold more than 3.5% of the sample.

Overall study outcomes, separate from this receptor: Some motif variants had previously been reported in the synovial fluid and blood of reactive arthritis patients, which suggests shared mechanisms of disease initiation. The disease-linked clones were reported to be significantly enriched in matched synovial fluid samples from ankylosing spondylitis patients. Blood from ankylosing spondylitis patients appeared to be characterized by a TCR beta motif composed of eight or nine highly homologous amino acid variants. In peripheral blood, the disease-linked clones were found at relatively low frequencies and had a CD8+ phenotype.

In its sample, this clonotype was seen many times. Its antigen specificity is not known. No base-level quality is on record; no much larger clone is a single base apart. Recombination joined TRBV20-1 with TRBJ2-3; TRBD2 agrees with 12 junctional bases. The clonotype comes from a male donor aged 10 to 35 with ankylosing spondylitis or in good health (not recorded which). Donor details come from another sample of the same person, matched by shared clones. The sequencing sample was made of blood, either unsorted or a sorted T cell fraction (not recorded which). The DNA sequence reads TGCAGTGCTAGTACTAGCGGGAGGTCTGGCACAGATACGCAGTATTTT. Protein translation: CSASTSGRSGTDTQYF.